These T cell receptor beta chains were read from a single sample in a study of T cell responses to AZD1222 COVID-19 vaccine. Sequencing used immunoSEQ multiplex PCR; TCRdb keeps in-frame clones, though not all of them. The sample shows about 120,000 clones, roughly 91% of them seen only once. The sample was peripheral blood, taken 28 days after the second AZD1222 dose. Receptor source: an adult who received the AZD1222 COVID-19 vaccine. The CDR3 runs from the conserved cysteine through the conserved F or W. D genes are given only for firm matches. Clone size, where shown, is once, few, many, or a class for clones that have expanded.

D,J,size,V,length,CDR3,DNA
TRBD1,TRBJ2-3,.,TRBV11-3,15,CASSSGQGRTDTQYF,TGTGCCAGCAGTTCAGGACAGGGCCGCACAGATACGCAGTATTTT
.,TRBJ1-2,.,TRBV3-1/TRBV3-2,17,CASSQDLFQGVGRGYTF,TGTGCCAGCAGCCAAGATCTTTTTCAGGGAGTGGGACGTGGCTACACCTTC
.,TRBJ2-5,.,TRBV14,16,CASSQGPAPKEETQYF,TGTGCCAGCAGCCAAGGCCCGGCCCCAAAGGAGGAGACCCAGTACTTC
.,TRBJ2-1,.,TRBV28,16,CASSVLGEVVDNEQFF,TGTGCCAGCAGTGTCTTAGGGGAGGTCGTCGACAATGAGCAGTTCTTC
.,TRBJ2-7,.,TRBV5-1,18,CASSLGSLAGGSSYEQYF,TGCGCCAGCTCCTTGGGCAGCTTGGCTGGGGGTAGCAGCTACGAGCAGTACTTC
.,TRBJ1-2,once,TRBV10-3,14,CAISQGAGGYGYTF,TGTGCCATCAGCCAAGGGGCTGGGGGCTATGGCTACACCTTC
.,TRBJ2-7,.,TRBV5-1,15,CASSLALGLHDEQYF,TGCGCCAGCAGCTTGGCCCTGGGACTCCATGACGAGCAGTACTTC
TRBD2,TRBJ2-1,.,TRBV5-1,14,CASSLGGSTDEQFF,TGCGCCAGCAGCTTGGGCGGGAGCACCGATGAGCAGTTCTTC
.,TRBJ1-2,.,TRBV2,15,CASSEAGGLNYGYTF,TGTGCCAGCAGTGAAGCGGGGGGACTGAACTATGGCTACACCTTC
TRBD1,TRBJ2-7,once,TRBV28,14,CASSLLGQVYEQYF,TGTGCCAGCAGTTTACTGGGACAGGTCTACGAGCAGTACTTC
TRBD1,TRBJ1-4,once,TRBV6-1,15,CASSESTGRGEKLFF,TGTGCCAGCAGTGAGTCGACAGGGAGGGGGGAAAAACTGTTTTTT
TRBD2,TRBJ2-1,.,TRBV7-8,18,CASSLGLTSGPGGYEQFF,TGTGCCAGCAGCTTAGGCCTAACTAGCGGTCCTGGTGGATATGAGCAGTTCTTC
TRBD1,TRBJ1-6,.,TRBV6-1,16,CASSEPRQGLNSPLHF,TGTGCCAGCAGTGAACCCCGACAGGGACTAAATTCACCCCTCCACTTT
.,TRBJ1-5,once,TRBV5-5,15,CASSLAPGGNQPQHF,TGTGCCAGCAGCTTGGCCCCCGGAGGCAATCAGCCCCAGCATTTT
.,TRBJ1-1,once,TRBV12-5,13,CASDKTGNTEAFF,TGTGCTAGTGACAAGACAGGCAACACTGAAGCTTTCTTT
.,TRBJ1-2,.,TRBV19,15,CASSMSRRPPGGYTF,TGTGCCAGTAGTATGTCCCGGCGCCCCCCGGGGGGCTACACCTTC